These 9 T cell receptor beta chains were sequenced from one sample in a study of cytomegalovirus exposure and HLA in healthy donors. Primers for the PCR totalled 60 Vbeta and 13 Jbeta. Sequencing was performed with immunoSEQ multiplex PCR; in TCRdb, only in-frame clones are kept and a portion is missing. The table has around 200,000 clones, about three quarters seen once. The sample taken for sequencing was PBMCs. Source of these receptors: a woman in her sixties or seventies in good health and CMV-seropositive.

V gene TRBV5-1 combines with J gene TRBJ2-5, with D possibly TRBD1 on 7 matching bases. The V and J ends lost 0 bases and 5 bases respectively, with 14 bases between them. Germline V gene data show CDR1 as SGHRS and CDR2 as YFSETQ. CDR3 length equals 15 residues. CDR3 coding DNA: TGCGCCAGCAGCTTGGTCCAGGGGGGACGGGAGACCCAGTACTTC. Protein sequence: CASSLVQGGRETQYF.

The V and J genes are TRBV30 and TRBJ1-1; 8 bases agree with TRBD1. The junction had 4 bases not matched to a gene; V was cut back by 0 bases and J by 4 bases. The germline V gene has CDR1 GTSNPN and CDR2 SVGIG (reference sequence). This CDR3 comprises 14 residues. The CDR3 protein is CAWSVSQGGTEAFF. In nucleotides, the CDR3 is TGTGCCTGGAGTGTATCACAGGGGGGCACTGAAGCTTTCTTT.

V is TRBV19 and J is TRBJ2-3; D not certain. Germline CDR1 and CDR2: LNHDA and SQIVND (reference sequence). The CDR3 is 14 amino acids. Deletions cut 2 bases from V and 2 bases from J, with 8 bases between. The CDR3 protein is CASSIMSTTDTQYF. CDR3 bases: TGTGCCAGTAGTATAATGAGTACCACAGATACGCAGTATTTT.

The J gene is TRBJ2-2, the V gene TRBV7-3; 7 bases line up with TRBD1. This CDR3 spans 13 amino acids. J gave up 5 bases and V 8 bases, and 5 bases lay outside the gene matches. CDR1 and CDR2 from the germline V gene are SGHTA and FQGTGA. This CDR3 reads CASRQGRTGELFF. CDR3 nucleotides: TGTGCCAGCCGACAGGGTCGGACCGGGGAGCTGTTTTTT.

V is TRBV6-7 and J is TRBJ2-3; the D gene is possibly TRBD2 (7 bases). TRBV6-7 is filed as an ORF, its function uncertain. This CDR3 spans 18 amino acids. The V end lost 2 bases, the J end lost 0 bases, and 18 bases lay between the germline ends. CDR3 nucleotide sequence: TGTGCCAGCAGTTACGGCGGGGGCGGGTCGCCTAGCACAGATACGCAGTATTTT. Its protein product is CASSYGGGGSPSTDTQYF.

With regard to this clone: This sample also contains other DNA sequences that code for the same CDR3. The CDR3 loop reads CASSLAVGQGADEQYF. The CDR3 coding sequence is TGCGCCAGCAGCTTGGCTGTGGGACAGGGGGCCGACGAGCAGTACTTC. This sequence joins TRBV5-1 and TRBJ2-7; TRBD1 agrees at 12 bases. The CDR3 consists of 16 residues. Germline values: CDR1 SGHRS, CDR2 YFSETQ. Trimming at V came to 0 bases and at J to 5 bases, leaving 6 bases not matched to a gene.

The chain joins TRBV18 to TRBJ1-4; tentatively, D is TRBD1 (6 bases). The CDR3 is 15 amino acids. V was clipped by 5 bases and J by 8 bases, with 18 bases between them. The V gene's germline CDR1 is KGHSH and CDR2 LQKENI. This chain's CDR3 is CASSSLTGNEEKLFF. In DNA, the CDR3 is TGTGCCAGCTCATCTCTTACAGGGAACGAAGAAAAACTGTTTTTT. Full variable domain (missing parts from reference TRBV18 and TRBJ1-4): NAGVMQNPRHLVRRRGQEARLRCSPMKGHSHVYWYRQLPEEGLKFMVYLQKENIIDESGMPKERFSAEFPKEGPSILRIQQVVRGDSAAYFCASSSLTGNEEKLFFGSGTQLSVL.

The V call is TRBV30, the J call TRBJ2-5; TRBD1 might be the D (5 bases). The CDR3 is 12 amino acids. V lost 3 bases to trimming and J lost 4 bases, with 9 bases between them. CDR1 and CDR2 (germline): GTSNPN, SVGIG (reference sequence). The CDR3 region has the DNA TGTGCCTGGAGCAGGGTCTTAGAGACCCAGTACTTC. This translates into CAWSRVLETQYF.

The gene calls are TRBV7-6 and TRBJ2-2; D perhaps matches TRBD2 (6 bases). V lost 2 bases to trimming and J lost 0 bases, with 10 bases between them. The CDR3 length is 16 residues. Germline values: CDR1 SGHVS, CDR2 FNYEAQ. This CDR3 is CASSLSPGANTGELFF. DNA for the CDR3: TGTGCCAGCAGCTTATCTCCGGGGGCGAACACCGGGGAGCTGTTTTTT.